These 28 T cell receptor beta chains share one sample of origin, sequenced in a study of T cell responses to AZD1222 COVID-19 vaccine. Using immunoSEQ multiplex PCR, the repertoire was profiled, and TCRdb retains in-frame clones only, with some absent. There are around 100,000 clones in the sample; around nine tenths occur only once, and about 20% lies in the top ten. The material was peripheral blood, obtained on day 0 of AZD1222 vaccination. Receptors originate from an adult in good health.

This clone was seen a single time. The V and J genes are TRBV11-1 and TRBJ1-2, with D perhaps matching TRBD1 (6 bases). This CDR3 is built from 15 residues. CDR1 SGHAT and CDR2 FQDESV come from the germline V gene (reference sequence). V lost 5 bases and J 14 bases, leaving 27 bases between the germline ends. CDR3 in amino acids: CASSPYGASRGSFTF. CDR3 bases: TGTGCCAGCAGCCCTTACGGGGCCTCAAGGGGGAGTTTTACCTTC.

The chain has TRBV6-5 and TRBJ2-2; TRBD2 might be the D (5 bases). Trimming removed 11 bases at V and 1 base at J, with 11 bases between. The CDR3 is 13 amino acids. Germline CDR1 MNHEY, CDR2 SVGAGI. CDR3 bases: TGTGCCGTCCGGAGGAAGAACACCGGGGAGCTGTTTTTT. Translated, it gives CAVRRKNTGELFF.

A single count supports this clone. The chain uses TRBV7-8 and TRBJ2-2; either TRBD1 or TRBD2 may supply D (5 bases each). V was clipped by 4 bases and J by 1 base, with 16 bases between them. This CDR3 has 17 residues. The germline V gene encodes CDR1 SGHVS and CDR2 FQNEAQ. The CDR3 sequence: CASSSRFGGVNTGELFF. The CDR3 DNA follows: TGTGCCAGCAGCTCTCGGTTTGGGGGAGTGAACACCGGGGAGCTGTTTTTT.

CDR3 residues: CASRSGVSYNEQFF. The CDR3 coding sequence is TGTGCCAGCAGAAGCGGGGTTTCCTACAATGAGCAGTTCTTC. The V and J genes are TRBV5-8 and TRBJ2-1; TRBD2 agrees at 7 bases. This CDR3 has 14 residues. Per the germline V gene, CDR1 is SGHTS and CDR2 is YDEGEE. V lost 5 bases and J lost 1; bases outside the gene matches: 3.

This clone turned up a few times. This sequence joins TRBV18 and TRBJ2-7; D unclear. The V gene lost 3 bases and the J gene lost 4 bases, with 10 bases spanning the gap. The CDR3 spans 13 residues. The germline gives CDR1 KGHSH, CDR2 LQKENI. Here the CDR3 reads CASSPVPQYEQYF. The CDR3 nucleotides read TGTGCCAGCTCACCCGTACCCCAATACGAGCAGTACTTC.

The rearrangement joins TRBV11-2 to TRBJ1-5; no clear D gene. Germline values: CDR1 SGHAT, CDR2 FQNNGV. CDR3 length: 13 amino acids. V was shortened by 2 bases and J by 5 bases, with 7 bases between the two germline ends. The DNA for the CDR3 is TGTGCCAGCAGCTTATGGGTCGATCAGCCCCAGCATTTT. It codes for CASSLWVDQPQHF.

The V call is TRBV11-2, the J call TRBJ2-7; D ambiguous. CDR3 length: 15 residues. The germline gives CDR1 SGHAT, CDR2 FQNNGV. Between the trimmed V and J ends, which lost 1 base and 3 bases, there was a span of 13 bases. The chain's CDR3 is CASSLVFDRFYEQYF. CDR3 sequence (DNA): TGTGCCAGCAGCTTAGTTTTCGATAGATTCTACGAGCAGTACTTC.

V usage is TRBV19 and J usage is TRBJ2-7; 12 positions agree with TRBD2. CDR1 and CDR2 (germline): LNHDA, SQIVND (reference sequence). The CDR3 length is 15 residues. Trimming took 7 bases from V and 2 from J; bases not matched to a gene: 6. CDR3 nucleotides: TGTGCCAGTACCGCCACTAGCGGGGGGACCTACGAGCAGTACTTC. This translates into CASTATSGGTYEQYF.

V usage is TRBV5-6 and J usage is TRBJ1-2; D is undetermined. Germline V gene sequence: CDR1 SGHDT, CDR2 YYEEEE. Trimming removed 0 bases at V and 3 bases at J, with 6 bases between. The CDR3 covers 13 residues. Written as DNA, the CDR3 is TGTGCCAGCAGCTTGGAACAGTACTATGGCTACACCTTC. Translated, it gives CASSLEQYYGYTF. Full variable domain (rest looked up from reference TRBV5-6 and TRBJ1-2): DAGVTQSPTHLIKTRGQQVTLRCSPKSGHDTVSWYQQALGQGPQFIFQYYEEEERQRGNFPDRFSGHQFPNYSSELNVNALLLGDSALYLCASSLEQYYGYTFGSGTRLTVV.

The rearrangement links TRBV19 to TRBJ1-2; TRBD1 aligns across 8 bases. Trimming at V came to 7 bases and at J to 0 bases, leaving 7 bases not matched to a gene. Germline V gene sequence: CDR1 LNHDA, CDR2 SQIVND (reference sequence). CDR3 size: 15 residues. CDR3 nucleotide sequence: TGTGCCAGTACCCTCGGGACAGGATCTAACTATGGCTACACCTTC. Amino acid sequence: CASTLGTGSNYGYTF.

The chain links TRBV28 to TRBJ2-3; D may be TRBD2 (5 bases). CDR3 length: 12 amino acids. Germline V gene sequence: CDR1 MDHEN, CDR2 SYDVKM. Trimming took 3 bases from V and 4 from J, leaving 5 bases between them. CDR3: CASSFGADTQYF. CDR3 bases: TGTGCCAGCAGTTTCGGGGCAGATACGCAGTATTTT.

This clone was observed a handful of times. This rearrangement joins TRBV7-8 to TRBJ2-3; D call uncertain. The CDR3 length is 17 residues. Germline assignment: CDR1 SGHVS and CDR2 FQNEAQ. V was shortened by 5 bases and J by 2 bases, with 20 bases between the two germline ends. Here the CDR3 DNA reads TGTGCCAGCAGCGGAGAATTAGACCCCCGATACACAGATACGCAGTATTTT. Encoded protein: CASSGELDPRYTDTQYF.

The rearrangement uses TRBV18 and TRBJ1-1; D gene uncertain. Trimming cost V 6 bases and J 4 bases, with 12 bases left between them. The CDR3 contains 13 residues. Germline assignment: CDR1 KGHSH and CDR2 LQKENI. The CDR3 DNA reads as TGTGCCAGCTCGGAGACACCCTCCACTGAAGCTTTCTTT. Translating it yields CASSETPSTEAFF.

CDR3: CASSIVGTPGPGNTIYF. In nucleotides, the CDR3 is TGTGCCAGTAGTATAGTGGGCACCCCCGGACCTGGAAACACCATATATTTT. The J gene is TRBJ1-3, the V gene TRBV19; no reliable D call. This CDR3 contains 17 residues. V shed 1 base and J shed 2 bases, with 15 bases lying between them. Germline V gene sequence: CDR1 LNHDA, CDR2 SQIVND (reference sequence).

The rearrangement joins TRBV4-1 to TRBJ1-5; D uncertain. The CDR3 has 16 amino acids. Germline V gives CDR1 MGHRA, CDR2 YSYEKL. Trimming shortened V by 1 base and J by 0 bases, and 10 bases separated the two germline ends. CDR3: CASSQALGGSNQPQHF. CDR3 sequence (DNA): TGCGCCAGCAGCCAAGCGTTGGGCGGTAGCAATCAGCCCCAGCATTTT.

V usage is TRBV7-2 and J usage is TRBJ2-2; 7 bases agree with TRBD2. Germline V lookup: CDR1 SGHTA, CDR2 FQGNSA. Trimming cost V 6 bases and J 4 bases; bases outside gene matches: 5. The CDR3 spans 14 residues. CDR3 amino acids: CASRQTSVTGELFF. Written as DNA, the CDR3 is TGTGCCAGCAGGCAAACTAGCGTCACCGGGGAGCTGTTTTTT.

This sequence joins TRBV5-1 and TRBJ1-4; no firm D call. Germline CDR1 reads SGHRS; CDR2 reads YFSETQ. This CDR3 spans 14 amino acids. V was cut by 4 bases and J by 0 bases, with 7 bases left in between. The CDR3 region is CASSRITTNEKLFF. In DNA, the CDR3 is TGCGCCAGCAGCCGGATAACAACTAATGAAAAACTGTTTTTT.

The CDR3 loop reads CASSPDGQGYGYTF. The CDR3 coding sequence is TGTGCCAGCAGCCCCGATGGGCAGGGCTATGGCTACACCTTC. The chain is built from TRBV7-9 and TRBJ1-2; D is perhaps TRBD1 (5 bases). Trimming left V 5 bases short and J 4 bases short, with 14 bases between. Germline V CDR1 and CDR2: SEHNR, FQNEAQ (reference sequence). The CDR3 consists of 14 residues.

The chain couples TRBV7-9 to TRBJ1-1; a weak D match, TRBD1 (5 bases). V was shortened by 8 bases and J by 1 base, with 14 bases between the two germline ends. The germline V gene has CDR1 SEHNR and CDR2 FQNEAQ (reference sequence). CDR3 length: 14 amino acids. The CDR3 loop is CASAGAGGNTEAFF. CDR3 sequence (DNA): TGTGCCAGCGCCGGGGCCGGGGGGAACACTGAAGCTTTCTTT.

The CDR3 nucleotides read TGCAGTGCTAGAACGGATGAGCAGTTCTTC. The encoded protein is CSARTDEQFF. J is TRBJ2-1 and V is TRBV20-1; unclear D gene. The CDR3 extends over 10 amino acids. The V end lost 2 bases, the J end lost 8 bases, and 4 bases lay between the germline ends. Per germline, CDR1 DFQATT and CDR2 SNEGSKA (reference sequence).

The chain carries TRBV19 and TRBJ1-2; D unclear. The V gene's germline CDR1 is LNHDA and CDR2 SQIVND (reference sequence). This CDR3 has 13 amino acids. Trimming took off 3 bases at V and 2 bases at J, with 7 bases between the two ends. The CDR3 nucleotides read TGTGCCAGTAGTATGGCAGGCAACTATGGCTACACCTTC. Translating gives CASSMAGNYGYTF.

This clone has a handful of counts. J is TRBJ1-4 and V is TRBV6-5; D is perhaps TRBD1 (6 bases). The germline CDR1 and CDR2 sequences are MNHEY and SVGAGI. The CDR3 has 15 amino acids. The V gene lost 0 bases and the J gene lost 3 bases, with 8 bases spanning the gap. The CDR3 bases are TGTGCCAGCAGTTACTCGGACAGCGCTAATGAAAAACTGTTTTTT. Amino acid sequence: CASSYSDSANEKLFF.

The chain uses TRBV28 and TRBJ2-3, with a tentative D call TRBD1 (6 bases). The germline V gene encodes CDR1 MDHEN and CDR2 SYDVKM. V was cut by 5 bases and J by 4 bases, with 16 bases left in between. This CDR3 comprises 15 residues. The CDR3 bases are TGTGCCAGCAGTAGGACCGGGACACAAGCAGATACGCAGTATTTT. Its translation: CASSRTGTQADTQYF.

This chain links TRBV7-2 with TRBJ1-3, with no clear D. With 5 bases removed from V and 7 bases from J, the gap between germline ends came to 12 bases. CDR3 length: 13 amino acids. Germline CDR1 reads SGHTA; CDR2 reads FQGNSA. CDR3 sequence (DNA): TGTGCCAGCAGCCCAGGTCTCGGGAACACCATATATTTT. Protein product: CASSPGLGNTIYF.

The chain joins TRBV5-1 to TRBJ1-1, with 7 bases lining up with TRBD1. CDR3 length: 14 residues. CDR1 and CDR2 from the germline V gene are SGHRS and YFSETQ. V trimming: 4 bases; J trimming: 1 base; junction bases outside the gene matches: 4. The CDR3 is CASSVGQQNTEAFF. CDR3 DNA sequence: TGCGCCAGCAGCGTGGGACAGCAGAACACTGAAGCTTTCTTT.

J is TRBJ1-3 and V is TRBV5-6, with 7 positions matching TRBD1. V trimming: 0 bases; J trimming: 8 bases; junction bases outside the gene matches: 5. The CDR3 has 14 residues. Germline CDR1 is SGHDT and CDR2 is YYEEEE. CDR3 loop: CASSLGQGVYTIYF. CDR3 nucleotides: TGTGCCAGCAGCTTGGGCCAGGGGGTTTACACCATATATTTT.

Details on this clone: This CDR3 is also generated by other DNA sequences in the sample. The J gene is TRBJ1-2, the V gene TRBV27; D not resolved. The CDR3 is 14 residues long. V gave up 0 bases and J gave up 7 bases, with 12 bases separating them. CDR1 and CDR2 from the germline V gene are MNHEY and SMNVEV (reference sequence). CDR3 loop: CASSLSEGIGGYTF. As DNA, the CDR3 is TGTGCCAGCAGTTTATCGGAGGGCATCGGTGGCTACACCTTC.

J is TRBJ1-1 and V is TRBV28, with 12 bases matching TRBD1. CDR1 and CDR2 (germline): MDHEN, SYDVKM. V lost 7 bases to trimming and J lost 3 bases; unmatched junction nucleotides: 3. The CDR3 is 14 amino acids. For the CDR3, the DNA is TGTGCCAGCACGGGACAGGGGGCATACACTGAAGCTTTCTTT. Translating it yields CASTGQGAYTEAFF. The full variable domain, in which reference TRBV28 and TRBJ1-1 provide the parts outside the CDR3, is DVKVTQSSRYLVKRTGEKVFLECVQDMDHENMFWYRQDPGLGLRLIYFSYDVKMKEKGDIPEGYSVSREKKERFSLILESASTNQTSMYLCASTGQGAYTEAFFGQGTRLTVV.